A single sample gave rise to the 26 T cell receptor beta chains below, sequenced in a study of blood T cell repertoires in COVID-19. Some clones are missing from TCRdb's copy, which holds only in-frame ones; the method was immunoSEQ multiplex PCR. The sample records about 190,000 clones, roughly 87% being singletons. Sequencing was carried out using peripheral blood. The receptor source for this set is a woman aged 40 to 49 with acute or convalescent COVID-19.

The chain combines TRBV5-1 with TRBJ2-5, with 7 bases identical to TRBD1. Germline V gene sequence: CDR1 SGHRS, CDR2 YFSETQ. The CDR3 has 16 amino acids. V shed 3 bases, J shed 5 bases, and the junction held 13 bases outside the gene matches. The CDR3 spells CASSSTRDSPFETQYF. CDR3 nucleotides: TGCGCCAGCAGCTCGACCCGGGACAGTCCATTTGAGACCCAGTACTTC.

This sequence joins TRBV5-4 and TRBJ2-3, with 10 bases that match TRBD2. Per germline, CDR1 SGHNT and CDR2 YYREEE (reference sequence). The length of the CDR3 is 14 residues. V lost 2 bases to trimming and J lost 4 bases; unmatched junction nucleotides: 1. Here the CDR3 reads CASSFSGGADTQYF. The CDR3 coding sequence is TGTGCCAGCAGCTTCAGCGGGGGGGCAGATACGCAGTATTTT.

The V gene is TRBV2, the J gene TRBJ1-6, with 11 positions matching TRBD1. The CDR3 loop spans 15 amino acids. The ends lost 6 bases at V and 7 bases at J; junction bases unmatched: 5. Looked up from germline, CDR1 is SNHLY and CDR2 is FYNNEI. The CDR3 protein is CASRPGQGANSPLHF. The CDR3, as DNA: TGTGCCAGCAGGCCCGGACAGGGGGCGAATTCACCCCTCCACTTT.

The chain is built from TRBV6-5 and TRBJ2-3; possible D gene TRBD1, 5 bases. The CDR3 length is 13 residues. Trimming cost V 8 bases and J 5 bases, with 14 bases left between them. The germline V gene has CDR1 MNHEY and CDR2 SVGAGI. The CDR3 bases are TGTGCCAGCCTCCGATGGGGCGGAGATACGCAGTATTTT. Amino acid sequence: CASLRWGGDTQYF.

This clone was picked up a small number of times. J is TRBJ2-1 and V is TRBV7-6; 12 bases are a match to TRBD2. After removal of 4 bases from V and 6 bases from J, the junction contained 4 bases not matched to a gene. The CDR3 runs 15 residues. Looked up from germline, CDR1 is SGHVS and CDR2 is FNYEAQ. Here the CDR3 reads CASSSSGRGGNEQFF. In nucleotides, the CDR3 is TGTGCCAGCAGCTCTAGCGGGAGGGGGGGCAATGAGCAGTTCTTC.

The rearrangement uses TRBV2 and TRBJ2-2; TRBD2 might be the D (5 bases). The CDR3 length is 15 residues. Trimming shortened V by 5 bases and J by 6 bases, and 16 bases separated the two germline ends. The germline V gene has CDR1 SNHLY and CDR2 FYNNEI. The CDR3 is CASSSGKIAPGELFF. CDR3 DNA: TGTGCCAGCAGTTCGGGGAAAATTGCACCCGGGGAGCTGTTTTTT.

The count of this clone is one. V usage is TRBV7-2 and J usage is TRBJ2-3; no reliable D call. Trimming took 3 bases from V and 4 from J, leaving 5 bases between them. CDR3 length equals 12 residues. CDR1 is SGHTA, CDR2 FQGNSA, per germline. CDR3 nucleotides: TGTGCCAGCAGCTTTTATCCAGATACGCAGTATTTT. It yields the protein CASSFYPDTQYF.

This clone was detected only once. The CDR3, as DNA: TGCGCCAGCAGCCAAGATCCCCAGGGACAGGCTCATCCCCAGCATTTT. Translated: CASSQDPQGQAHPQHF. The chain carries TRBV4-1 and TRBJ1-5; 8 bases are shared with TRBD1. The CDR3 spans 16 residues. V dropped 0 bases and J dropped 10; count of bases not matched to a gene: 11. The V gene's germline CDR1 is MGHRA and CDR2 YSYEKL.

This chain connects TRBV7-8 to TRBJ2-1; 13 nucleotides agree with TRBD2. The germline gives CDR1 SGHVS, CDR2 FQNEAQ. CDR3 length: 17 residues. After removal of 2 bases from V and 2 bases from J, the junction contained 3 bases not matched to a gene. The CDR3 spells CASSLRGTSGTYNEQFF. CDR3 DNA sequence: TGTGCCAGCAGCTTAAGGGGGACTAGCGGGACCTACAATGAGCAGTTCTTC.

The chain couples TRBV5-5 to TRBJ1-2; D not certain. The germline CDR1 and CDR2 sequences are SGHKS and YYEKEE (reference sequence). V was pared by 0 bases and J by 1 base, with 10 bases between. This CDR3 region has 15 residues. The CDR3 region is CASSLGLTFNYGYTF. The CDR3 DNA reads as TGTGCCAGCAGCTTGGGACTGACCTTTAACTATGGCTACACCTTC.

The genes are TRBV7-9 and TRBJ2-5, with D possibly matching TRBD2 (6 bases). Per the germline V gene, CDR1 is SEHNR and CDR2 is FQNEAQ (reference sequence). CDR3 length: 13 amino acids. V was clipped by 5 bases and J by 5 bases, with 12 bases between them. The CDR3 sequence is CASSRGAGETQYF. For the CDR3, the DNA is TGTGCCAGCAGCCGCGGGGCAGGGGAGACCCAGTACTTC.

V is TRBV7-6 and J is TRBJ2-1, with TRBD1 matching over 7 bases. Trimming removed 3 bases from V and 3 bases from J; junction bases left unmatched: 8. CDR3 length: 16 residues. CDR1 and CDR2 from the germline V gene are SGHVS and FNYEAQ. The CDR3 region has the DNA TGTGCCAGCAGCTTGTCGCCGGGACAGATCTACAATGAGCAGTTCTTC. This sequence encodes CASSLSPGQIYNEQFF.

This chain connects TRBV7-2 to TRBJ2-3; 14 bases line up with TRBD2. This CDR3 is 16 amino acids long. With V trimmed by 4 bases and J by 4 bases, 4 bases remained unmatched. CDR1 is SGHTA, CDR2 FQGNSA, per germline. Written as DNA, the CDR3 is TGTGCCAGCAGCTCCCGACTAGCGGGGGGGTCAGATACGCAGTATTTT. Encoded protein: CASSSRLAGGSDTQYF.

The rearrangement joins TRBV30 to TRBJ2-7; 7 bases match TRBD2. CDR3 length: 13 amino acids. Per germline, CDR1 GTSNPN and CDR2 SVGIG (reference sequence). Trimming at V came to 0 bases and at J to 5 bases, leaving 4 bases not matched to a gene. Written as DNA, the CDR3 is TGTGCCTGGAGTGTAAAGCGGGGTCACGAGCAGTACTTC. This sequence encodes CAWSVKRGHEQYF.

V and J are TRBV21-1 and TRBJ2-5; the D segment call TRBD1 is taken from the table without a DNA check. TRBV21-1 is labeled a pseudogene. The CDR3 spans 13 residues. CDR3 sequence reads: CASSSPRGETQYF. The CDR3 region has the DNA TGTGCCAGCAGCAGCCCCAGGGGAGAGACCCAGTACTTC.

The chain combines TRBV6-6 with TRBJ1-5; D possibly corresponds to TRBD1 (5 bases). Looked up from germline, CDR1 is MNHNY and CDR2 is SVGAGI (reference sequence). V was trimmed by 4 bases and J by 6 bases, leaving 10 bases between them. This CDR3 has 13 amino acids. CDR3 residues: CASSSGLVQPQHF. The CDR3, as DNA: TGTGCCAGCAGTTCGGGACTGGTTCAGCCCCAGCATTTT.

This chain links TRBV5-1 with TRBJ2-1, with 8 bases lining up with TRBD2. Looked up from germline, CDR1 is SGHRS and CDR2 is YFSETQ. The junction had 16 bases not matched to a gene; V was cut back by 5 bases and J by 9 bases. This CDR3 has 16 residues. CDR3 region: CASRVTAGGPSGEQFF. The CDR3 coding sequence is TGCGCCAGCAGAGTGACGGCGGGGGGACCGTCTGGTGAGCAGTTCTTC.

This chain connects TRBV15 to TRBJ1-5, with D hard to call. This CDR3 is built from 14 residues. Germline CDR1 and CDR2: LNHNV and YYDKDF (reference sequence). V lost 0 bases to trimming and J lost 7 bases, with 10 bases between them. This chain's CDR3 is CATSRDPAEQPQHF. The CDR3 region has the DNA TGTGCCACCAGCAGAGATCCGGCGGAACAGCCCCAGCATTTT.

In nucleotides, the CDR3 is TGTGCCAGCAGCCCAAGACTAGCGGGGCTCTACGAGCAGTACTTC. It translates to CASSPRLAGLYEQYF. The V call is TRBV7-9, the J call TRBJ2-7; 11 bases fit TRBD2. Looked up from germline, CDR1 is SEHNR and CDR2 is FQNEAQ (reference sequence). V was pared by 5 bases and J by 3 bases, with 6 bases of the junction left unmatched. This CDR3 spans 15 amino acids.

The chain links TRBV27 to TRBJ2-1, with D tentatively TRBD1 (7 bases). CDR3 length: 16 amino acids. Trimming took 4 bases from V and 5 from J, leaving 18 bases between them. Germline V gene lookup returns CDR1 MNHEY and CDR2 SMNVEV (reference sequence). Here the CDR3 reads CASSSTRGRIHNEQFF. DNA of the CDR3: TGTGCCAGCAGTTCGACTAGGGGGCGAATCCACAATGAGCAGTTCTTC.

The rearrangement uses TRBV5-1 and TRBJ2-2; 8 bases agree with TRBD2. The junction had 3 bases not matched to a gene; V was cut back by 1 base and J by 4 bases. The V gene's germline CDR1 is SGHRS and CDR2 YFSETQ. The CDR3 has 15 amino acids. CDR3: CASSLSSGPTGELFF. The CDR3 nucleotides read TGCGCCAGCAGCTTGTCTAGCGGGCCCACCGGGGAGCTGTTTTTT.

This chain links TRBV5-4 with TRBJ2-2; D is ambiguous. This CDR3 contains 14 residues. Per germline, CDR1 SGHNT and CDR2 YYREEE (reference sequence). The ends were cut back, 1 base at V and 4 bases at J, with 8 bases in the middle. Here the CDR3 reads CASSLLESTGELFF. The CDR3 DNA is TGTGCCAGCAGCTTGTTGGAGAGCACCGGGGAGCTGTTTTTT.

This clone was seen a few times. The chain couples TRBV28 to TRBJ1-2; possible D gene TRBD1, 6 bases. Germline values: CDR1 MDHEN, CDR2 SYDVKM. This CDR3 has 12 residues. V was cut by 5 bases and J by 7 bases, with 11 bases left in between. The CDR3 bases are TGTGCCAGCAGTGGACAGTTCGCTGGCTACACCTTC. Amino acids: CASSGQFAGYTF.

CDR3 sequence: CASSIYRGQEQYF. CDR3 coding DNA: TGTGCCAGTAGTATCTACAGGGGGCAAGAGCAGTACTTC. The chain couples TRBV19 to TRBJ2-7; 9 nucleotides agree with TRBD1. The ends lost 3 bases at V and 7 bases at J; junction bases unmatched: 4. The CDR3 loop spans 13 amino acids. Germline assignment: CDR1 LNHDA and CDR2 SQIVND (reference sequence). Filled out from reference TRBV19 and TRBJ2-7, the complete variable domain reads DGGITQSPKYLFRKEGQNVTLSCEQNLNHDAMYWYRQDPGQGLRLIYYSQIVNDFQKGDIAEGYSVSREKKESFPLTVTSAQKNPTAFYLCASSIYRGQEQYFGPGTRLTVT.

CDR3 protein: CASSLDFYGYTF. The CDR3, as DNA: TGTGCCAGCAGTTTGGACTTTTATGGCTACACCTTC. The chain has TRBV28 and TRBJ1-2; D is ambiguous. The V end was cut by 3 bases, the J end by 5 bases, with 7 bases between. The CDR3 loop spans 12 amino acids. Germline V gene sequence: CDR1 MDHEN, CDR2 SYDVKM.

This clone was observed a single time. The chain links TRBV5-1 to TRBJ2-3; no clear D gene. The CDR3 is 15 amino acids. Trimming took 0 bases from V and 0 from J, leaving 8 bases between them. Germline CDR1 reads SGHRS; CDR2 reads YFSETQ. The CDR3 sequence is CASSLAVFSTDTQYF. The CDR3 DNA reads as TGCGCCAGCAGCTTGGCCGTGTTTAGCACAGATACGCAGTATTTT.